Listed here is a single T cell receptor (beta chain). Its antigen is unknown. The record originates from a study of cytomegalovirus exposure and HLA in healthy donors. CDR3 length: 15 residues. V lost 4 bases to trimming and J lost 4 bases, with 18 bases between them. Per the germline V gene, CDR1 is SGHNT and CDR2 is YYREEE (reference sequence). Study results and limitations: Relative to the approximately 700-donor mean, N-insertions were reportedly fewer in an Asian-associated ancestry cluster in a later analysis.

The primer mix had 60 Vbeta and 13 Jbeta primers. Using immunoSEQ multiplex PCR, the repertoire was profiled, and TCRdb retains in-frame clones only, with some absent. Among approximately 150,000 clones listed, around 75% were seen once. The TCR comes from a female donor in good health and CMV-seronegative. Material for sequencing was PBMCs. The chain employs TRBV5-4 and TRBJ2-7; D may be TRBD2 (6 bases). Here the CDR3 reads CASSVGGTTRYEQYF. The CDR3 DNA reads as TGTGCCAGCAGCGTAGGAGGGACCACCAGATACGAGCAGTACTTC.